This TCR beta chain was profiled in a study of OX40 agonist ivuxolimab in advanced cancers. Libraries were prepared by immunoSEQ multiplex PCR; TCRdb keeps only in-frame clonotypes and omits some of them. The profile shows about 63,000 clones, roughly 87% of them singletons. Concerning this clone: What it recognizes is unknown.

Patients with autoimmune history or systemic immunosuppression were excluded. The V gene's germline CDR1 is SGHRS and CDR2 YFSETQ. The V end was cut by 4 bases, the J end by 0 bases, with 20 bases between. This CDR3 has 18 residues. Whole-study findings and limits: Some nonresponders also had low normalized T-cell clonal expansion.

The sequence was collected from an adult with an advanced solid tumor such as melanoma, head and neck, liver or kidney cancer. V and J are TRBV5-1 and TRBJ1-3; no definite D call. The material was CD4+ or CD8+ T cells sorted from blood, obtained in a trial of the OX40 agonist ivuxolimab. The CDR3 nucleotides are TGCGCCAGCAGCCATTTGGTACACACAGAATACTCTGGAAACACCATATATTTT. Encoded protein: CASSHLVHTEYSGNTIYF.